What follows are 2 T cell receptor beta chains derived from one specimen sequenced in a study of blood T cell repertoires in COVID-19. Clones were read by immunoSEQ multiplex PCR, and TCRdb kept only the in-frame ones, dropping some. Found here are 250,000 to 350,000 clones, roughly 87% of them singletons; the top ten hold more than 2%. Material: peripheral blood. These receptors were taken from a young man with active or convalescent COVID-19.

The chain has TRBV10-1 and TRBJ2-7; D gene ambiguous. This CDR3 is built from 13 residues. Germline CDR1 reads WNHNN; CDR2 reads SYGVQD (reference sequence). V shed 3 bases and J shed 5 bases, with 11 bases lying between them. DNA of the CDR3: TGCGCCAGCAGTGATATCCCCCAGGACGAGCAGTACTTC. It encodes CASSDIPQDEQYF.

In its sample, this clone was seen a few times. V gene TRBV14 combines with J gene TRBJ1-4, with 8 positions matching TRBD1. The CDR3 loop spans 15 amino acids. Losses at the gene ends were 1 base for V and 5 bases for J; bases not matched to a gene: 3. The germline CDR1 and CDR2 sequences are SGHDN and FVKESK. The CDR3 loop reads CASSQVQGANEKLFF. CDR3 bases: TGTGCCAGCAGCCAAGTCCAGGGGGCAAATGAAAAACTGTTTTTT. The full variable domain, its missing parts supplied by reference TRBV14 and TRBJ1-4, is EAGVTQFPSHSVIEKGQTVTLRCDPISGHDNLYWYRRVMGKEIKFLLHFVKESKQDESGMPNNRFLAERTGGTYSTLKVQPAELEDSGVYFCASSQVQGANEKLFFGSGTQLSVL.